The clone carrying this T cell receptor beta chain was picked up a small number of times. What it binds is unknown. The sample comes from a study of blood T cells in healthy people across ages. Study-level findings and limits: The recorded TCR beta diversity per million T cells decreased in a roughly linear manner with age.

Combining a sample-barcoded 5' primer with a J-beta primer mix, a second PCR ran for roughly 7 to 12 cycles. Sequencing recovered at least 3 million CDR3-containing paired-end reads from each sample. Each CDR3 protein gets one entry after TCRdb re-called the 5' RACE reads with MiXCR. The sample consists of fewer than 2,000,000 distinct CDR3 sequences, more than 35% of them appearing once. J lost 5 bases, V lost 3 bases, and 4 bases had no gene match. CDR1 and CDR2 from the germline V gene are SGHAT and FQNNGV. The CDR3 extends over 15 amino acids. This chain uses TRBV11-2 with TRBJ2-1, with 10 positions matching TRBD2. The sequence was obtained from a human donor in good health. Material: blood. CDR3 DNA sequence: TGTGCCAGCAGCTTTAGCGGGGGGAGGGACAATGAGCAGTTCTTC. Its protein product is CASSFSGGRDNEQFF. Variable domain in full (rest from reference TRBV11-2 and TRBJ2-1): EAGVAQSPRYKIIEKRQSVAFWCNPISGHATLYWYQQILGQGPKLLIQFQNNGVVDDSQLPKDRFSAERLKGVDSTLKIQPAKLEDSAVYLCASSFSGGRDNEQFFGPGTRLTVL.